Shown below are 4 T cell receptor beta chains from a single sample sequenced in a study of shared clonotypes between healthy human individuals. Naive-designated CD8 cells lacked CD45RO, were positively enriched for CCR7, and omitted terminally differentiated effector memory CD45RA+ cells. Assay: immunoSEQ multiplex PCR; the TCRdb copy retains only in-frame clones and omits some. The table shows roughly 650,000 clones, with around 96% occurring only once. Material for sequencing was naive CD8+ T cells sorted from blood. The source is a woman aged 25-40 years in good health.

The chain recombines TRBV4-1 with TRBJ2-2, with D hard to call. V dropped 4 bases and J dropped 3 bases, with 15 bases sitting between them. The CDR3 loop spans 16 amino acids. Germline-derived CDR1 and CDR2 are MGHRA and YSYEKL. CDR3 coding DNA: TGCGCCAGCAGCCCGTCGTCGGCGTGGGACACCGGGGAGCTGTTTTTT. This codes for CASSPSSAWDTGELFF.

CDR3 region: CAWETSGRVYNEQFF. The CDR3 nucleotides read TGTGCCTGGGAAACTAGCGGGAGGGTATACAATGAGCAGTTCTTC. The chain has TRBV30 and TRBJ2-1; TRBD2 aligns across 13 bases. Trimming cost V 5 bases and J 4 bases; bases outside gene matches: 5. Germline CDR1 and CDR2: GTSNPN and SVGIG (reference sequence). This CDR3 is 15 amino acids long.

V usage is TRBV27 and J usage is TRBJ1-1, with no clear D. The germline V and J ends were trimmed by 2 bases and 0 bases, with 22 bases remaining between them. Germline V gene lookup returns CDR1 MNHEY and CDR2 SMNVEV (reference sequence). This CDR3 contains 19 residues. The CDR3: CASSLGRRGRVGMNTEAFF. In nucleotides, the CDR3 is TGTGCCAGCAGTTTAGGAAGGAGAGGGAGAGTGGGGATGAACACTGAAGCTTTCTTT.

The chain is built from TRBV28 and TRBJ2-1; 8 bases agree with TRBD2. This CDR3 spans 16 amino acids. CDR1 MDHEN and CDR2 SYDVKM come from the germline V gene. With V trimmed by 8 bases and J by 0 bases, 9 bases remained unmatched. CDR3 nucleotide sequence: TGTGCCAGCGTAGGACTAGCCGCGAGCTCCTACAATGAGCAGTTCTTC. This encodes CASVGLAASSYNEQFF.